The 25 T cell receptor beta chains reported below all come from one sample, sequenced in a study of OX40 agonist ivuxolimab in advanced cancers. Sequencing used immunoSEQ multiplex PCR; TCRdb keeps in-frame clones, though not all of them. This sample carries about 77,000 clones, about 85% of them seen once, and the ten largest clones take roughly 2.3%. The sample in question was CD4+ or CD8+ T cells sorted from blood, obtained in a trial of the OX40 agonist ivuxolimab. Receptors were obtained from an adult with an advanced solid tumor such as melanoma, head and neck, liver or kidney cancer.

The table lists this clone with a few counts. V and J are TRBV20-1 and TRBJ1-2; D unresolved. V gave up 2 bases and J gave up 6 bases, with 7 bases separating them. CDR3 size: 11 residues. CDR1 DFQATT and CDR2 SNEGSKA come from the germline V gene (reference sequence). The CDR3 spells CSARRFDGYTF. The CDR3 DNA is TGCAGTGCTAGACGGTTCGATGGCTACACCTTC.

The CDR3 DNA reads TGTGCCACCAGCATAAGACTAGCGGGGTTATCCTACGAGCAGTACTTC. Protein product: CATSIRLAGLSYEQYF. The rearrangement uses TRBV15 and TRBJ2-7; 11 positions match TRBD2. Trimming took 4 bases from V and 1 from J; bases not matched to a gene: 6. This CDR3 has 16 amino acids. Germline V gene sequence: CDR1 LNHNV, CDR2 YYDKDF (reference sequence).

In its sample, this clone was seen a few times. This chain connects TRBV9 to TRBJ2-5, with D possibly called TRBD1 or TRBD2 (7 bases each). Germline V CDR1 and CDR2: SGDLS, YYNGEE. The ends were cut back, 2 bases at V and 5 bases at J, with 16 bases in the middle. The CDR3 is 15 amino acids. CDR3 protein: CASSVDRQGGETQYF. The DNA of the CDR3 is TGTGCCAGCAGCGTGGACCGACAGGGAGGGGAGACCCAGTACTTC.

The chain employs TRBV19 and TRBJ1-5, with 9 bases fitting TRBD1. CDR3 length equals 16 residues. The V segment lost 2 bases and the J segment 4 bases; nucleotides outside the gene matches: 6. Per the germline V gene, CDR1 is LNHDA and CDR2 is SQIVND (reference sequence). CDR3 coding DNA: TGTGCCAGTAGTATAATTGGACAGGGGATAAATCAGCCCCAGCATTTT. Translating it yields CASSIIGQGINQPQHF.

The V gene is TRBV4-1, the J gene TRBJ1-6; 7 positions match TRBD1. The V and J ends lost 0 bases and 5 bases, in that order; junction bases with no gene match: 1. Germline CDR1 is MGHRA and CDR2 is YSYEKL. This CDR3 is 15 amino acids long. The CDR3 loop is CASSQEGTDNSPLHF. CDR3 coding DNA: TGCGCCAGCAGCCAAGAGGGGACAGATAATTCACCCCTCCACTTT.

The chain couples TRBV5-1 to TRBJ2-1, with no clear D. With 0 bases removed from V and 12 bases from J, the gap between germline ends came to 19 bases. Germline values: CDR1 SGHRS, CDR2 YFSETQ. The CDR3 runs 15 residues. CDR3 region: CASSLEGLHHSGQFF. CDR3 nucleotides: TGCGCCAGCAGCTTGGAGGGCCTCCACCACTCAGGGCAGTTCTTC. The whole variable domain, remainder taken from reference TRBV5-1 and TRBJ2-1, is KAGVTQTPRYLIKTRGQQVTLSCSPISGHRSVSWYQQTPGQGLQFLFEYFSETQRNKGNFPGRFSGRQFSNSRSEMNVSTLELGDSALYLCASSLEGLHHSGQFFGPGTRLTVL.

The rearrangement links TRBV29-1 to TRBJ1-5; TRBD1 is a possible D gene (5 bases). V dropped 3 bases and J dropped 2 bases, with 8 bases sitting between them. The CDR3 spans 13 residues. Germline V gives CDR1 SQVTM, CDR2 ANQGSEA. The CDR3 loop reads CSVDGGGNQPQHF. The CDR3 DNA is TGCAGCGTTGACGGGGGGGGCAATCAGCCCCAGCATTTT. The full variable domain, rest sourced from reference TRBV29-1 and TRBJ1-5, is SAVISQKPSRDICQRGTSLTIQCQVDSQVTMMFWYRQQPGQSLTLIATANQGSEATYESGFVIDKFPISRPNLTFSTLTVSNMSPEDSSIYLCSVDGGGNQPQHFGDGTRLSIL.

The V call is TRBV18, the J call TRBJ2-1; no firm D call. Trimming took off 3 bases at V and 7 bases at J, with 13 bases between the two ends. There are 14 residues in the CDR3. Germline CDR1 and CDR2: KGHSH and LQKENI. The CDR3 DNA reads TGTGCCAGCTCACCTGGGGTGACTGGTAATGAGCAGTTCTTC. It specifies CASSPGVTGNEQFF. The full variable domain, in which reference TRBV18 and TRBJ2-1 provide the parts outside the CDR3, is NAGVMQNPRHLVRRRGQEARLRCSPMKGHSHVYWYRQLPEEGLKFMVYLQKENIIDESGMPKERFSAEFPKEGPSILRIQQVVRGDSAAYFCASSPGVTGNEQFFGPGTRLTVL.

The V call is TRBV5-1, the J call TRBJ1-4, with D maybe TRBD1 (5 bases). Germline-derived CDR1 and CDR2 are SGHRS and YFSETQ. With 1 base removed from V and 8 bases from J, the gap between germline ends came to 12 bases. This CDR3 is built from 14 residues. The CDR3 nucleotides are TGCGCCAGCAGCTTGCTCGGGGGGGACGAAAAACTGTTTTTT. Translating it yields CASSLLGGDEKLFF.

The CDR3 DNA sequence: TGTGCCAGCAGCTTAAAACAGGGGAGGCTCCAGGAGACCCAGTACTTC. Protein product: CASSLKQGRLQETQYF. The V and J genes are TRBV5-4 and TRBJ2-5, with D maybe TRBD1 (7 bases). The CDR3 extends over 16 amino acids. Germline V gene data show CDR1 as SGHNT and CDR2 as YYREEE (reference sequence). V lost 2 bases, J lost 5 bases, and 19 bases lay in between.

J is TRBJ2-1 and V is TRBV30; 9 bases map to TRBD1. This CDR3 comprises 14 residues. Germline CDR1 is GTSNPN and CDR2 is SVGIG (reference sequence). The ends lost 4 bases at V and 7 bases at J; junction bases unmatched: 8. This chain's CDR3 is CAWTRQGGHNEQFF. Here the CDR3 DNA reads TGTGCCTGGACAAGACAGGGGGGACATAATGAGCAGTTCTTC.

The gene calls are TRBV28 and TRBJ2-5, with D perhaps assigned TRBD1 or TRBD2 (5 bases each). V lost 7 bases and J 4 bases, leaving 16 bases between the germline ends. Germline V gene data show CDR1 as MDHEN and CDR2 as SYDVKM. The CDR3 spans 14 residues. In nucleotides, the CDR3 is TGTGCCAGCACCCGAGGGACCCGCTCAGAGACCCAGTACTTC. It codes for CASTRGTRSETQYF.

The CDR3 sequence: CASSLANQETQYF. DNA of the CDR3: TGTGCCAGCAGCTTGGCAAACCAAGAGACCCAGTACTTC. The chain links TRBV5-5 to TRBJ2-5; D is unresolved. This CDR3 contains 13 residues. V gave up 0 bases and J gave up 0 bases, with 3 bases separating them. Germline V gene data show CDR1 as SGHKS and CDR2 as YYEKEE (reference sequence).

The chain uses TRBV6-5 and TRBJ1-2; a weak D match, TRBD1 (6 bases). Deletions cut 4 bases from V and 0 bases from J, with 9 bases between. The germline V gene has CDR1 MNHEY and CDR2 SVGAGI. The CDR3 is 14 amino acids. The CDR3 nucleotides read TGTGCCAGCAGTTGGGGGGCCCCTAACTATGGCTACACCTTC. Protein product: CASSWGAPNYGYTF.

This chain links TRBV7-3 with TRBJ2-3; 7 nucleotides agree with TRBD1. V gave up 5 bases and J gave up 5 bases; unmatched junction bases: 7. Germline-derived CDR1 and CDR2 are SGHTA and FQGTGA. The CDR3 is 14 residues long. CDR3 nucleotides: TGTGCCAGCAGCGGAAGTCCAGGGGGAGATACGCAGTATTTT. This translates into CASSGSPGGDTQYF.

The chain has TRBV6-4 and TRBJ2-1; 9 bases align to TRBD1. Per germline, CDR1 MRHNA and CDR2 SNTAGT. The V gene end was trimmed by 3 bases and the J gene end by 8 bases; junction bases not matched to a gene: 5. This CDR3 spans 14 amino acids. The CDR3, as DNA: TGTGCCAGCAGTGAAGGGACAGGGTTCGATGAGCAGTTCTTC. It codes for CASSEGTGFDEQFF.

The V call is TRBV11-2, the J call TRBJ2-7; the D call may be TRBD1 or TRBD2 (5 bases each). Trimming left V 5 bases short and J 1 base short, with 18 bases between. This CDR3 has 16 amino acids. The germline gives CDR1 SGHAT, CDR2 FQNNGV. CDR3 region: CASSPGAAPSSYEQYF. For the CDR3, the DNA is TGTGCCAGCAGCCCCGGGGCGGCACCTTCTTCCTACGAGCAGTACTTC. The full variable domain, with the rest looked up from reference TRBV11-2 and TRBJ2-7, is EAGVAQSPRYKIIEKRQSVAFWCNPISGHATLYWYQQILGQGPKLLIQFQNNGVVDDSQLPKDRFSAERLKGVDSTLKIQPAKLEDSAVYLCASSPGAAPSSYEQYFGPGTRLTVT.

The rearrangement uses TRBV6-5 and TRBJ1-5; D might be TRBD1 (5 bases). The V gene's germline CDR1 is MNHEY and CDR2 SVGAGI. This CDR3 contains 13 residues. Trimming took 5 bases from V and 6 from J, leaving 11 bases between them. The CDR3 loop is CASSETQGQPQHF. CDR3 bases: TGTGCCAGCAGTGAGACCCAGGGTCAGCCCCAGCATTTT.

The rearrangement uses TRBV18 and TRBJ2-5; 9 bases line up with TRBD2. The germline V gene encodes CDR1 KGHSH and CDR2 LQKENI. This CDR3 has 13 amino acids. V trimming: 11 bases; J trimming: 4 bases; junction bases outside the gene matches: 8. The CDR3 sequence is CAGTSSGGETQYF. Written as DNA, the CDR3 is TGTGCCGGGACTAGCTCTGGGGGAGAGACCCAGTACTTC.

The chain recombines TRBV10-3 with TRBJ2-3; D is perhaps TRBD2 (7 bases). This CDR3 has 16 residues. CDR1 is ENHRY, CDR2 SYGVKD, per germline. The V and J ends lost 4 bases and 4 bases respectively, with 18 bases between them. As DNA, the CDR3 is TGTGCCATCAGTGGGGGCGGGGGCCGGGGAGCAGATACGCAGTATTTT. It translates to CAISGGGGRGADTQYF.

The chain carries TRBV7-2 and TRBJ2-7, with 9 nucleotides matching TRBD2. The J segment lost 2 bases and the V segment lost 1 base, leaving 6 bases of the junction unmatched. Per germline, CDR1 SGHTA and CDR2 FQGNSA. The CDR3 is made up of 16 amino acids. CDR3 protein: CASSLVSERGAYEQYF. CDR3 bases: TGTGCCAGCAGCTTAGTTTCAGAGCGGGGGGCCTACGAGCAGTACTTC. Supplemented by reference TRBV7-2 and TRBJ2-7, the full variable domain reads GAGVSQSPSNKVTEKGKDVELRCDPISGHTALYWYRQSLGQGLEFLIYFQGNSAPDKSGLPSDRFSAERTGGSVSTLTIQRTQQEDSAVYLCASSLVSERGAYEQYFGPGTRLTVT.

This chain links TRBV19 with TRBJ1-2, with a tentative D call TRBD1 (6 bases). Germline CDR1 and CDR2: LNHDA and SQIVND (reference sequence). Trimming shortened V by 5 bases and J by 6 bases, and 19 bases separated the two germline ends. CDR3 length equals 15 residues. The CDR3 loop reads CASSFPLQGTDGYTF. The DNA of the CDR3 is TGTGCCAGTAGTTTTCCCCTACAGGGAACCGATGGCTACACCTTC.

The chain carries TRBV18 and TRBJ1-1, with D possibly being TRBD1 (5 bases). The CDR3 is made up of 15 amino acids. Trimming left V 3 bases short and J 4 bases short, with 15 bases between. Per germline, CDR1 KGHSH and CDR2 LQKENI. The CDR3 spells CASSPEAGMGTEAFF. The CDR3 nucleotides read TGTGCCAGCTCACCCGAGGCAGGGATGGGCACTGAAGCTTTCTTT.

The chain joins TRBV10-1 to TRBJ2-3, with no clear D. Germline V gene sequence: CDR1 WNHNN, CDR2 SYGVQD (reference sequence). The germline V and J ends were trimmed by 6 bases and 4 bases, with 8 bases remaining between them. The CDR3 is 12 residues long. Written as DNA, the CDR3 is TGCGCCAGCAGCGACGCAGCAGATACGCAGTATTTT. As protein: CASSDAADTQYF.

The sample holds one count of this clone. The chain is built from TRBV5-4 and TRBJ2-1; D perhaps matches TRBD2 (6 bases). The ends were cut back, 4 bases at V and 2 bases at J, with 13 bases in the middle. The CDR3 is 15 amino acids. CDR1 is SGHNT, CDR2 YYREEE, per germline (reference sequence). CDR3 region: CASSPTLATYNEQFF. Written as DNA, the CDR3 is TGTGCCAGCAGCCCGACACTAGCCACCTACAATGAGCAGTTCTTC.